The 2 T cell receptor beta chains presented below share a single source sample, sequenced in a study of cytomegalovirus exposure and HLA in healthy donors (dated by TCRdb to the late 2010s). Library preparation used the immunoSEQ multiplex PCR assay. A mixture of 60 forward primers for TCR Vbeta segments and 13 reverse primers for TCR Jbeta segments was used in the multiplex PCR. TCRdb provides this immuneACCESS table in a form limited to in-frame rearrangements. Some clones are lacking; in checked studies, under half of them reflect an unresolved V gene, and why the rest are absent is not known. This sample lists under 200,000 clones; just under 80% were detected once. The ten largest clonotypes hold 1.3% of the sample. The sample was PBMCs. These receptors were collected from a man aged 25 to 45 in good health and CMV-seronegative.

The chain links TRBV9 to TRBJ2-1; 11 bases align to TRBD2. After removal of 3 bases from V and 10 bases from J, the junction contained 6 bases not matched to a gene. The CDR3 totals 14 residues. The V gene's germline CDR1 is SGDLS and CDR2 YYNGEE. In nucleotides, the CDR3 is TGTGCCAGCAGCGCACTAGCGGGAGTTGGAGAGCAGTTCTTC. Encoded protein: CASSALAGVGEQFF.

A few counts support this clone. The chain uses TRBV2 and TRBJ2-3, with 9 nucleotides matching TRBD2. The CDR3 is 14 amino acids. Germline CDR1 is SNHLY and CDR2 is FYNNEI. V was clipped by 7 bases and J by 5 bases; unmatched bases: 7. The CDR3 DNA follows: TGTGCCAGCATCAGTTGGCGGGGGGGAGATACGCAGTATTTT. This codes for CASISWRGGDTQYF.